This T cell receptor (beta chain) is drawn from a study of beta chain features in type 1 diabetes. Study-wide findings and caveats: Type 1 diabetes patients had TCRB CDR3s that were shorter (moderately but significantly so) in all four CD4+ subsets. Equally in patients and controls, PCR might preferentially amplify shorter templates. Any HLA effect on TCRB rearrangement was left unresolved by small sub-analyses.

This clone was seen a handful of times. The target antigen is unknown. One heparinised blood draw averaging approximately 120 mL was given by each donor. The V and J ends lost 3 bases and 1 base respectively, with 9 bases between them. The CDR3 has 15 amino acids. CDR1 LGHNA and CDR2 YSLEER come from the germline V gene. The entirety of the isolated RNA underwent reverse transcription, so expressed TCRB transcripts were sequenced. Method: immunoSEQ multiplex PCR; TCRdb's copy keeps in-frame clones and lacks some. Among approximately 360,000 clones listed, around 12% were seen once. Sequencing used naive CD4+ T cells from blood. This chain joins TRBV4-3 and TRBJ2-2; D is possibly TRBD1 (6 bases). This clonotype was sampled from a woman under 30 with type 1 diabetes. CDR3 bases: TGCGCCAGCAGCCAGGACAGAAGGAACACCGGGGAGCTGTTTTTT. It translates to CASSQDRRNTGELFF.